The present T cell receptor (beta chain) was sequenced within a study of cytomegalovirus exposure and HLA in healthy donors. The overall study: According to later analysis, the same platform produced the approximately 130 validation and 666 first-cohort repertoires.

The donors were part of the validation cohort, which consisted of under 150 subjects and was separate from the first cohort of under 750 subjects. CDR1 SEHNR and CDR2 FQNEAQ come from the germline V gene (reference sequence). The ends were cut back, 8 bases at V and 6 bases at J, with 14 bases in the middle. This CDR3 spans 12 amino acids. The repertoire was sequenced with immunoSEQ multiplex PCR; TCRdb's copy has only in-frame clones and lacks some. The data contain around 180,000 clones, roughly 88% of them seen just once; the ten biggest clones take up over 1.1%. V and J are TRBV7-9 and TRBJ2-7; D remains ambiguous. The receptor was derived from a woman aged 18-30 years in good health and CMV-seronegative. The specimen was PBMCs. Written as DNA, the CDR3 is TGTGCCAGCGGCACCCCCTCGGGCGAGCAGTACTTC. This encodes CASGTPSGEQYF.